The text below deals with one T cell receptor beta chain. Its antigen is undetermined. This entry belongs to a study of identical twins. Study-wide results and caveats: Monozygotic twins shared more out-of-frame TCR alpha than recombination models predicted.

Donors were all healthy Caucasians. V was clipped by 4 bases and J by 6 bases, with 10 bases between them. Germline CDR1 is MNHEY and CDR2 is SVGAGI. This CDR3 comprises 13 residues. TCRdb itself ran the 5' RACE reads through MiXCR, one entry per CDR3 protein. The table shows 1.5 million or so distinct CDR3 sequences, with 32% occurring only once. The TCR originated in a newborn girl in good health. The specimen sequenced was cord blood. The chain is built from TRBV6-5 and TRBJ2-4, with a tentative D call TRBD1 (6 bases). The CDR3 is CASSSRTANIQYF. DNA of the CDR3: TGTGCCAGCAGTTCCCGGACAGCAAACATTCAGTACTTC.